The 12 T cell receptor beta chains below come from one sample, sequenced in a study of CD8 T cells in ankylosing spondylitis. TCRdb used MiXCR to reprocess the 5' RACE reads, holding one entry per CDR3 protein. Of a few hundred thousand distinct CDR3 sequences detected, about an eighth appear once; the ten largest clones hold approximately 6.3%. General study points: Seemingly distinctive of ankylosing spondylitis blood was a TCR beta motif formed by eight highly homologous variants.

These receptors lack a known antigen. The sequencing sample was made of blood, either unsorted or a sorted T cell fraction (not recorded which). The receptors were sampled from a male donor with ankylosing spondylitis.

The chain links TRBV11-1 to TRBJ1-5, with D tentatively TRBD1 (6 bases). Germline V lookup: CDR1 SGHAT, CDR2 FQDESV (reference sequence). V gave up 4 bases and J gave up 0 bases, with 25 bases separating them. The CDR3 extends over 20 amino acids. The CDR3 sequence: CASSSAGGTQGRNSNQPQHF. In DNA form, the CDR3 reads TGTGCCAGCAGCTCCGCGGGGGGTACACAGGGACGCAATAGCAATCAGCCCCAGCATTTT.

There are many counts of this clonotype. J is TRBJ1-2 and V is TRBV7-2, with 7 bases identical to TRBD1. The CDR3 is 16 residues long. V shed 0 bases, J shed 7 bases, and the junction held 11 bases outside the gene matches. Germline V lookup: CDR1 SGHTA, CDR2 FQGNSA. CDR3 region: CASSLATGKVAGGYTF. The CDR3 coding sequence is TGTGCCAGCAGCTTAGCGACAGGGAAGGTTGCCGGTGGCTACACCTTC.

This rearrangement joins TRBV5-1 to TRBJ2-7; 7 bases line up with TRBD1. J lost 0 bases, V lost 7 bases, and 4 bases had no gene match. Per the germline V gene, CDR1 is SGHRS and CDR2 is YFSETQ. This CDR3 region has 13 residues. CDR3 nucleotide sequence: TGCGCCAGCGGTACAGGGGACTCCTACGAGCAGTACTTC. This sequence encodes CASGTGDSYEQYF. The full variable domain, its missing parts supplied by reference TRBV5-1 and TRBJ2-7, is KAGVTQTPRYLIKTRGQQVTLSCSPISGHRSVSWYQQTPGQGLQFLFEYFSETQRNKGNFPGRFSGRQFSNSRSEMNVSTLELGDSALYLCASGTGDSYEQYFGPGTRLTVT.

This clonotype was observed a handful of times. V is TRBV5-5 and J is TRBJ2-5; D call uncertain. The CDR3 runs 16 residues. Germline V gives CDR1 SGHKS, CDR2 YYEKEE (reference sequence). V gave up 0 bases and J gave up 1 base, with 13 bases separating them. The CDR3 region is CASSLDGRLPQETQYF. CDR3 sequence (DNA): TGTGCCAGCAGCTTGGATGGCAGGTTGCCCCAAGAGACCCAGTACTTC.

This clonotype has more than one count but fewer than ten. The CDR3 loop is CASSVGRDTEAFF. DNA of the CDR3: TGTGCCAGCAGTGTGGGACGGGACACTGAAGCTTTCTTT. The V call is TRBV5-6, the J call TRBJ1-1, with a weak D call TRBD1 (5 bases). The germline V and J ends were trimmed by 5 bases and 3 bases, with 11 bases remaining between them. Germline CDR1 reads SGHDT; CDR2 reads YYEEEE. This CDR3 contains 13 residues.

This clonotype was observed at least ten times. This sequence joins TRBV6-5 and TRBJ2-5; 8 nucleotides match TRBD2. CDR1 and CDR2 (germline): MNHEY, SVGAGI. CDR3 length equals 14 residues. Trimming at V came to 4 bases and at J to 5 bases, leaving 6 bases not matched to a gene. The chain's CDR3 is CASSSRTSTETQYF. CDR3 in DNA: TGTGCCAGCAGTTCCAGGACTAGCACTGAGACCCAGTACTTC.

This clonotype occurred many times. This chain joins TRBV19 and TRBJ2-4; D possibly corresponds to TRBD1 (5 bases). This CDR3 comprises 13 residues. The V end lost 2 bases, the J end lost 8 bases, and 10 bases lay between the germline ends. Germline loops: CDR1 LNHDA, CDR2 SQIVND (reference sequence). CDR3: CASSIQGSDIQYF. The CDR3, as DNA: TGTGCCAGTAGTATACAGGGAAGTGACATTCAGTACTTC.

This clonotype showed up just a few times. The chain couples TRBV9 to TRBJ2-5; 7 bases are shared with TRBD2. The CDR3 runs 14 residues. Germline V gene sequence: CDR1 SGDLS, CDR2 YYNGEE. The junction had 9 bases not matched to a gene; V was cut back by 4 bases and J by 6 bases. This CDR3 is CASSLGGLAKTQYF. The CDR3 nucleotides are TGTGCCAGCAGCCTGGGAGGGCTCGCAAAGACCCAGTACTTC.

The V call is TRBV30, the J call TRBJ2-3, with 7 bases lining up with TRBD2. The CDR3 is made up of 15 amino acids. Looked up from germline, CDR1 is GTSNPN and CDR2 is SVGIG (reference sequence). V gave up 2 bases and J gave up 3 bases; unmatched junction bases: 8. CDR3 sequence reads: CAWSQAAGVTDTQYF. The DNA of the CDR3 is TGTGCCTGGAGTCAGGCGGCGGGAGTAACAGATACGCAGTATTTT. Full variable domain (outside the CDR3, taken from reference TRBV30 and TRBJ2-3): SQTIHQWPATLVQPVGSPLSLECTVEGTSNPNLYWYRQAAGRGLQLLFYSVGIGQISSEVPQNLSASRPQDRQFILSSKKLLLSDSGFYLCAWSQAAGVTDTQYFGPGTRLTVL.

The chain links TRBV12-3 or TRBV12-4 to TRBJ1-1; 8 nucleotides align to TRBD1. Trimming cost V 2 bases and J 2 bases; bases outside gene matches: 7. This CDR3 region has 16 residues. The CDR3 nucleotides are TGTGCCAGCAGTTTATCATTGACAGGGGCCAACACTGAAGCTTTCTTT. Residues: CASSLSLTGANTEAFF.

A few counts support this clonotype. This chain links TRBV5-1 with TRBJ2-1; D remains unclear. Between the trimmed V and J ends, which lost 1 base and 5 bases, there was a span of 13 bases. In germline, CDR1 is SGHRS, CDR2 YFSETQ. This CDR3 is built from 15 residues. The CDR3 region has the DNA TGCGCCAGCAGCTTGAGCTGGGCCGGAGACAATGAGCAGTTCTTC. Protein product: CASSLSWAGDNEQFF.

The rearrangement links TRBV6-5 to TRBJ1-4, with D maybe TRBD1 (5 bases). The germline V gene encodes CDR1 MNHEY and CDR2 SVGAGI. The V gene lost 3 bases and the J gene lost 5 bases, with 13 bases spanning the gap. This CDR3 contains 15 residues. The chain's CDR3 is CASSYQGLYNEKLFF. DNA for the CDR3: TGTGCCAGCAGTTATCAGGGCCTCTACAATGAAAAACTGTTTTTT.